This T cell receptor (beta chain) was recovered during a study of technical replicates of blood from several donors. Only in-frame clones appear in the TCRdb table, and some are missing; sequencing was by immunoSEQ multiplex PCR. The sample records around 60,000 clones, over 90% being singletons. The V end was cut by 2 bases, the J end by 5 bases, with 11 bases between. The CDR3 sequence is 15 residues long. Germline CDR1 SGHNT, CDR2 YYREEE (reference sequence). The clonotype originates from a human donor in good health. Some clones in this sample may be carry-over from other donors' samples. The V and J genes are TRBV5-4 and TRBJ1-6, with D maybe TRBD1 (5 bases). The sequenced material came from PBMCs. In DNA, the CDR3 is TGTGCCAGCAGCTTAACCGCAGGGAATAATTCACCCCTCCACTTT. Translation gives CASSLTAGNNSPLHF.